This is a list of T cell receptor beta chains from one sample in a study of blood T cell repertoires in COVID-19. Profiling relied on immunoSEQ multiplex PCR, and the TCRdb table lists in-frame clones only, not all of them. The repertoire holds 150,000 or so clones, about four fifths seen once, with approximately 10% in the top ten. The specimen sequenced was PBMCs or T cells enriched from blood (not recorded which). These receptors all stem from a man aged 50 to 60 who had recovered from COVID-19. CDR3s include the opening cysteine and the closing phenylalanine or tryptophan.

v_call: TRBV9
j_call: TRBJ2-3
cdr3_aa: CASSGRGDTQYF

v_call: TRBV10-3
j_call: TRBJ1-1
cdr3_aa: CAISGTVNTEAFF

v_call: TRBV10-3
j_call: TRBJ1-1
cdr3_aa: CATGQGRTEAFF

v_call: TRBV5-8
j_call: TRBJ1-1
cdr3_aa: CASSLLLPNTEAFF

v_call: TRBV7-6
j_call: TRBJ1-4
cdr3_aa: CASSLVPFPGQGAKGEKLFF

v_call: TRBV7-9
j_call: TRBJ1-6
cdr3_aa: CASSLDSSYNSPLHF

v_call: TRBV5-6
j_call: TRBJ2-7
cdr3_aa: CASSFNRYYEQYF

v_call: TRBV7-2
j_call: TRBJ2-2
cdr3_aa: CASSLDWDRGNTGELFF

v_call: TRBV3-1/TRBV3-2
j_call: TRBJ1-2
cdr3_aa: CASKMDRGLDGYTF

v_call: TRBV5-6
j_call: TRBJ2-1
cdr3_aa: CASSLVVAGASYNEQFF

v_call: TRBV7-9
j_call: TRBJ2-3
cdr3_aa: CASRATAGQRTDTQYF

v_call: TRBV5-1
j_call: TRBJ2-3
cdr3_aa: CASRESTDTQYF

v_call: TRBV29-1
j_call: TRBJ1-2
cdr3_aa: CSVEVGGTGKYGYTF

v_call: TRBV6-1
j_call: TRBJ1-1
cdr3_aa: CASSEVRGIGAFF

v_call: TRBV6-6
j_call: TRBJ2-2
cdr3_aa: CASRDRQGNTGELFF

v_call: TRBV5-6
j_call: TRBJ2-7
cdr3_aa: CASSFRDRSEQYF

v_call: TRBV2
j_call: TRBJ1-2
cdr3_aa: CASSVDSNYGYTF

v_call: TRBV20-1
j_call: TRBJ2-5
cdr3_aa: CSASERDSRGETQYF

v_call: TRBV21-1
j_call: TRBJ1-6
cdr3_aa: CASSKILGRQAVYNSPLHF

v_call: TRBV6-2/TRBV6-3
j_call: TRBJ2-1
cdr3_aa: CASSWQAGVPSSYNEQFF

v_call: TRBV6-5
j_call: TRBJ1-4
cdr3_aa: CASTRTGQEKLFF

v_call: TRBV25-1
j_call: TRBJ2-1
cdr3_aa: CASRSYRQEQFF

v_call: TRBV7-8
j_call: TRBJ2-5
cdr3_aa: CASSLGTGTGGSETQYF

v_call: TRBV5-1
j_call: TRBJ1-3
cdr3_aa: CASSLVGGSGNTIYF

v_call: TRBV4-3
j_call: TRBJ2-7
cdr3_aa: CASSRGQGDSYEQYF

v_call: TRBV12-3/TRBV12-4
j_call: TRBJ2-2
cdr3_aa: CASSSLAGELFF

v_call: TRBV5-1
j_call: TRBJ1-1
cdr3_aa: CASSKPDSEAFF

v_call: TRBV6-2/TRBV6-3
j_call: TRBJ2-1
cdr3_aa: CASSYRDKTYNEQFF

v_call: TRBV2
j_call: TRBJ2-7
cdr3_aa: CASSYETYEQYF

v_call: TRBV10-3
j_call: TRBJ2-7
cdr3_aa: CAISSPGQGLYEQYF